This T cell receptor (beta chain) was recorded in a study of cytomegalovirus exposure and HLA in healthy donors. Study results and limitations: Certain indistinguishable V segments, among them TRBV6-2 and TRBV6-3, were excluded. Specificity for CMV antigens was confirmed in vitro for three of the CMV-associated chains. The investigators catalogued 180 or so TCR beta chains as cytomegalovirus-associated. Presence/absence analyses assumed roughly uniform sequencing depth across donors, which may not hold.

The CDR3 has 13 amino acids. Germline values: CDR1 SGHDT, CDR2 YYEEEE. The germline V and J ends were trimmed by 0 bases and 5 bases, with 6 bases remaining between them. PCR primers comprised 60 Vbeta and 13 Jbeta primers. Sequencing used immunoSEQ multiplex PCR; TCRdb keeps in-frame clones, though not all of them. Among 130,000 to 150,000 clones listed, more than 60% were seen once. As to this clone: Its antigen is as yet unknown.

This sequence joins TRBV5-6 and TRBJ1-5; no reliable D call. This sequence was found in a male donor in good health and CMV-seronegative. Material: PBMCs. The DNA for the CDR3 is TGTGCCAGCAGCTTGGCTCGGGATCAGCCCCAGCATTTT. Protein sequence: CASSLARDQPQHF.